This passage covers 26 T cell receptor beta chains from one sample sequenced in a study of cytomegalovirus exposure and HLA in healthy donors. PCR used 60 Vbeta primers and 13 Jbeta primers. Generated by immunoSEQ multiplex PCR, the TCRdb table keeps only in-frame clones and is missing some. The sample lists some 120,000 clones; 74% were seen once. The sequencing sample was made of PBMCs. The receptors stem from a young man in good health and CMV-seropositive.

The chain is built from TRBV5-6 and TRBJ2-5; 7 nucleotides line up with TRBD2. The J segment lost 5 bases and the V segment lost 1 base, leaving 5 bases of the junction unmatched. The CDR3 is 14 residues long. The V gene's germline CDR1 is SGHDT and CDR2 YYEEEE. The CDR3 region is CASSLRLAVETQYF. CDR3 coding DNA: TGTGCCAGCAGCTTGCGACTAGCAGTTGAGACCCAGTACTTC.

As regards this clone: This same CDR3 is encoded by further DNA sequences in the sample. The genes are TRBV25-1 and TRBJ1-4, with D maybe TRBD1 (5 bases). Germline assignment: CDR1 MGHDK and CDR2 SYGVNS. The length of the CDR3 is 14 residues. V was clipped by 8 bases and J by 7 bases, with 17 bases between them. DNA for the CDR3: TGTGCCAGCGGGAGGGGTGGCGGGGGTGAAAAACTGTTTTTT. Its protein product is CASGRGGGGEKLFF.

V usage is TRBV9 and J usage is TRBJ2-5, with TRBD2 identical over 12 bases. Germline V lookup: CDR1 SGDLS, CDR2 YYNGEE. The V segment lost 0 bases and the J segment 0 bases; nucleotides outside the gene matches: 9. The CDR3 runs 19 residues. CDR3 bases: TGTGCCAGCAGCGTAGGTACGACTAGCGGGGGCGAGTACCAAGAGACCCAGTACTTC. Protein product: CASSVGTTSGGEYQETQYF. The complete variable domain, with remaining parts taken from reference TRBV9 and TRBJ2-5, reads DSGVTQTPKHLITATGQRVTLRCSPRSGDLSVYWYQQSLDQGLQFLIQYYNGEERAKGNILERFSAQQFPDLHSELNLSSLELGDSALYFCASSVGTTSGGEYQETQYFGPGTRLLVL.

Points on this clone: In the same sample, other DNA sequences code for this CDR3. The chain combines TRBV19 with TRBJ1-2, with 11 nucleotides matching TRBD1. V lost 5 bases to trimming and J lost 4 bases; unmatched junction nucleotides: 0. The CDR3 runs to 13 residues. Germline CDR1 is LNHDA and CDR2 is SQIVND (reference sequence). CDR3 nucleotide sequence: TGTGCCAGTAGTGGGACAGGGGGCTATGGCTACACCTTC. Translation: CASSGTGGYGYTF. Combining the CDR3 with reference TRBV19 and TRBJ1-2 gives the whole variable domain DGGITQSPKYLFRKEGQNVTLSCEQNLNHDAMYWYRQDPGQGLRLIYYSQIVNDFQKGDIAEGYSVSREKKESFPLTVTSAQKNPTAFYLCASSGTGGYGYTFGSGTRLTVV.

The chain uses TRBV4-2 and TRBJ1-1, with 7 bases matching TRBD1. Unmatched junction bases numbered 12, after V lost 4 bases and J lost 4 bases. The CDR3 is made up of 16 amino acids. Germline loops: CDR1 LGHNA, CDR2 YNFKEQ. The CDR3 here is CASSRETGVEGTEAFF. The CDR3 region has the DNA TGTGCCAGCAGCCGCGAAACAGGGGTCGAAGGCACTGAAGCTTTCTTT.

The chain combines TRBV19 with TRBJ2-1; 13 positions agree with TRBD2. Germline CDR1 reads LNHDA; CDR2 reads SQIVND (reference sequence). This CDR3 contains 15 residues. Trimming at V came to 10 bases and at J to 7 bases, leaving 10 bases not matched to a gene. The DNA for the CDR3 is TGTGCCACCAGACTAGCGGGGGGAGTCCGGAATGAGCAGTTCTTC. It yields the protein CATRLAGGVRNEQFF.

This clone showed up just a few times. The junction departs from the called germline gene at one end, perhaps through a read error. The chain has TRBV5-6 and TRBJ1-2, with 9 bases lining up with TRBD1. The CDR3 consists of 16 residues. CDR1 and CDR2 from the germline V gene are SGHDT and YYEEEE. The chain's CDR3 is CASSRPGQGPGYGYPF. The DNA of the CDR3 is TGTGCCAGCAGTCGGCCGGGACAGGGCCCCGGCTATGGCTACCCCTTC.

This rearrangement joins TRBV5-1 to TRBJ1-6; possible D gene TRBD1, 5 bases. V shed 4 bases and J shed 8 bases, with 22 bases lying between them. This CDR3 region has 17 residues. Germline CDR1 SGHRS, CDR2 YFSETQ. The CDR3 DNA is TGCGCCAGCAGCAGAAACCCAGGCAGGGCGGTAGATTCACCCCTCCACTTT. Translating it yields CASSRNPGRAVDSPLHF.

This chain uses TRBV4-1 with TRBJ2-5; a weak D match, TRBD2 (5 bases). Germline V CDR1 and CDR2: MGHRA, YSYEKL. V was pared by 3 bases and J by 3 bases, with 11 bases between. This CDR3 is built from 14 residues. The CDR3 sequence: CASSHKPGEETQYF. CDR3 sequence (DNA): TGCGCCAGCAGCCATAAACCCGGGGAAGAGACCCAGTACTTC.

The chain combines TRBV14 with TRBJ1-6, with TRBD1 as a possible D gene (5 bases). Trimming pared 4 bases from V and 5 bases from J, leaving 12 bases between. CDR1 and CDR2 from the germline V gene are SGHDN and FVKESK. The CDR3 extends over 15 amino acids. CDR3 in DNA: TGTGCCAGCAGCCCGCAGGGAGGCGATAATTCACCCCTCCACTTT. This encodes CASSPQGGDNSPLHF.

This chain uses TRBV6-1 with TRBJ1-5; weak D call: TRBD1 (5 bases). V lost 3 bases and J lost 6, with 18 bases in between. Germline CDR1 reads MNHNS; CDR2 reads SASEGT. This CDR3 comprises 16 residues. CDR3 sequence: CASSERRGDSSQPQHF. In DNA form, the CDR3 reads TGTGCCAGCAGTGAGCGTAGGGGCGATAGTAGTCAGCCCCAGCATTTT.

This clone has a handful of counts. The V gene is TRBV28, the J gene TRBJ1-6; maybe TRBD1 (5 bases). This CDR3 is built from 14 residues. V lost 1 base, J lost 7 bases, and 8 bases lay in between. Germline V gene sequence: CDR1 MDHEN, CDR2 SYDVKM. CDR3 loop: CASSLLDKNSPLHF. The DNA of the CDR3 is TGTGCCAGCAGTTTATTGGACAAAAATTCACCCCTCCACTTT.

A single count supports this clone. The chain carries TRBV7-3 and TRBJ2-2; 8 bases align to TRBD1. This CDR3 spans 16 amino acids. V lost 2 bases and J lost 0; bases outside the gene matches: 2. Germline V CDR1 and CDR2: SGHTA, FQGTGA. The CDR3 sequence is CASSLSGGPNTGELFF. The CDR3 region has the DNA TGTGCCAGCAGCTTATCAGGGGGCCCGAACACCGGGGAGCTGTTTTTT.

The chain combines TRBV6-5 with TRBJ1-3; D possibly corresponds to TRBD1 (6 bases). CDR3 length: 15 residues. The germline V and J ends were trimmed by 5 bases and 5 bases, with 16 bases remaining between them. Germline V gene data show CDR1 as MNHEY and CDR2 as SVGAGI. The CDR3 sequence is CASSKNLGQRNTIYF. The CDR3 coding sequence is TGTGCCAGCAGTAAGAATCTCGGACAGAGAAACACCATATATTTT.

The J gene is TRBJ2-5, the V gene TRBV15; D may be TRBD1 (5 bases). Trimming removed 3 bases at V and 5 bases at J, with 13 bases between. The CDR3 totals 14 residues. The V gene's germline CDR1 is LNHNV and CDR2 YYDKDF (reference sequence). The CDR3 loop is CATSSPPGWETQYF. CDR3 sequence (DNA): TGTGCCACCAGCAGCCCGCCAGGGTGGGAGACCCAGTACTTC.

This sequence joins TRBV5-6 and TRBJ1-4; D not resolved. Germline V CDR1 and CDR2: SGHDT, YYEEEE. The CDR3 is 15 residues long. Trimming shortened V by 0 bases and J by 8 bases, and 14 bases separated the two germline ends. The CDR3 DNA reads as TGTGCCAGCAGCTTGGCCTTTCAGACATCCGAAAAACTGTTTTTT. Translation: CASSLAFQTSEKLFF.

The chain employs TRBV25-1 and TRBJ1-2, with D possibly matching TRBD1 (5 bases). CDR1 and CDR2 (germline): MGHDK, SYGVNS. V lost 8 bases to trimming and J lost 8 bases, with 18 bases between them. This CDR3 contains 13 residues. CDR3 nucleotide sequence: TGTGCCAGCTCCCCAGGCCAGGGCCGGGGCTACACCTTC. This translates into CASSPGQGRGYTF.

The chain combines TRBV10-2 with TRBJ2-7; D possibly corresponds to TRBD1 (6 bases). CDR3 size: 16 residues. The ends were cut back, 1 base at V and 3 bases at J, with 16 bases in the middle. Germline CDR1 reads WSHSY; CDR2 reads SAAADI. The CDR3 reads CASSEWVTGFGYEQYF. The CDR3 nucleotides are TGCGCCAGCAGTGAGTGGGTCACAGGGTTCGGCTACGAGCAGTACTTC.

The J gene is TRBJ1-1, the V gene TRBV11-2; D unresolved. CDR3 length equals 15 residues. V was cut by 1 base and J by 4 bases, with 13 bases left in between. CDR1 is SGHAT and CDR2 is FQNNGV in the germline V gene. In nucleotides, the CDR3 is TGTGCCAGCAGCTTAGTGGGGTCGGGAGTCACTGAAGCTTTCTTT. Translated: CASSLVGSGVTEAFF.

The chain uses TRBV5-6 and TRBJ2-5; no firm D call. The J call may be in error: the DNA end matches TRBJ2-7 better. The CDR3 runs to 16 residues. Germline V CDR1 and CDR2: SGHDT, YYEEEE. The CDR3 loop reads CASSSDAAPSSYEQYF. CDR3 sequence (DNA): TGTGCCAGCAGCTCCGATGCGGCCCCTAGCTCCTACGAGCAGTACTTC.

CDR3 amino acids: CASRVGVTNNQPQHF. The CDR3 DNA reads as TGCGCCAGCAGGGTAGGGGTAACTAACAATCAGCCCCAGCATTTT. This chain connects TRBV5-1 to TRBJ1-5; TRBD1 might be the D (5 bases). Between the trimmed V and J ends, which lost 5 bases and 3 bases, there was a span of 15 bases. CDR1 is SGHRS and CDR2 is YFSETQ in the germline V gene. The CDR3 has 15 residues.

The chain joins TRBV28 to TRBJ1-1; D is unresolved. CDR3 length: 11 amino acids. Germline CDR1 and CDR2: MDHEN and SYDVKM. Trimming took off 4 bases at V and 11 bases at J, with 11 bases between the two ends. The chain's CDR3 is CASSSYRVAFF. The DNA of the CDR3 is TGTGCCAGCAGTTCCTACAGAGTGGCTTTCTTT. The full variable domain, with the rest looked up from reference TRBV28 and TRBJ1-1, is DVKVTQSSRYLVKRTGEKVFLECVQDMDHENMFWYRQDPGLGLRLIYFSYDVKMKEKGDIPEGYSVSREKKERFSLILESASTNQTSMYLCASSSYRVAFFGQGTRLTVV.

V is TRBV7-9 and J is TRBJ2-7, with D perhaps matching TRBD1 (6 bases). In germline, CDR1 is SEHNR, CDR2 FQNEAQ (reference sequence). Trimming stripped 4 bases from V and 6 bases from J, with 10 bases between. The CDR3 sequence is 12 residues long. The chain's CDR3 is CASSSQGGEQYF. The CDR3 DNA reads as TGTGCCAGCAGCTCGCAAGGGGGCGAGCAGTACTTC.

This clone was seen only a few times. V usage is TRBV29-1 and J usage is TRBJ2-1; a weak D match, TRBD1 (6 bases). This CDR3 region has 14 residues. Germline CDR1 SQVTM, CDR2 ANQGSEA. Trimming removed 3 bases at V and 4 bases at J, with 13 bases between. The DNA for the CDR3 is TGCAGCGTTGACAGGGGTGAGGGATACAATGAGCAGTTCTTC. This gives the protein CSVDRGEGYNEQFF.

There are many counts of this clone. This chain joins TRBV6-5 and TRBJ2-3; 8 positions match TRBD1. Germline V gives CDR1 MNHEY, CDR2 SVGAGI. The CDR3 spans 16 residues. Trimming cost V 4 bases and J 2 bases; bases outside gene matches: 8. The CDR3 region has the DNA TGTGCCAGCAGTTTCCTCAGGGGGCGCGCCACAGATACGCAGTATTTT. This gives the protein CASSFLRGRATDTQYF.

This clone was recorded once. V and J are TRBV7-9 and TRBJ1-2, with 8 bases aligning to TRBD1. This CDR3 spans 14 amino acids. Germline-derived CDR1 and CDR2 are SEHNR and FQNEAQ (reference sequence). With 4 bases clipped from V and 4 bases from J, the junction kept 5 bases outside the gene matches. The CDR3: CASSSGQAFYGYTF. For the CDR3, the DNA is TGTGCCAGCAGCTCGGGACAGGCCTTCTATGGCTACACCTTC.